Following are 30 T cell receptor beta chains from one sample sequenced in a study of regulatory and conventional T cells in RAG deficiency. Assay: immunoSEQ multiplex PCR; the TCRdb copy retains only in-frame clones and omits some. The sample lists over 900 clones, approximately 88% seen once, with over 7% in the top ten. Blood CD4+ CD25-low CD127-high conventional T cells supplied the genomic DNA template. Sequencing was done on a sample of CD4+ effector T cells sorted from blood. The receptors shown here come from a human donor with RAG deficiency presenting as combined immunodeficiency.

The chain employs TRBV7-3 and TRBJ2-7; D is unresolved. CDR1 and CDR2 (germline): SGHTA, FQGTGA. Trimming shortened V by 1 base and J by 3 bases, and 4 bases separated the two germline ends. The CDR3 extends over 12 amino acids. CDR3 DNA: TGTGCCAGCAGCTTAAACCGCTACGAGCAGTACTTC. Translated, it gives CASSLNRYEQYF.

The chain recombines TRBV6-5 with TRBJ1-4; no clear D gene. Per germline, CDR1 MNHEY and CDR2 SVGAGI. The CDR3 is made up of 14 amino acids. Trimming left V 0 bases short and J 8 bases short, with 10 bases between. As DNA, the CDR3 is TGTGCCAGCAGTTACTCGCAGCTTCGGGAAAAACTGTTTTTT. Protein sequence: CASSYSQLREKLFF.

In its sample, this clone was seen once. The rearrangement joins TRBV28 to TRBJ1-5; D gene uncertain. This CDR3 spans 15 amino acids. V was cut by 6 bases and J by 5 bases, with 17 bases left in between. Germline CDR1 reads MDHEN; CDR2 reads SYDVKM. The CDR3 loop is CASSRGPWADQPQHF. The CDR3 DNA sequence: TGTGCCAGCAGCCGAGGACCCTGGGCGGATCAGCCCCAGCATTTT.

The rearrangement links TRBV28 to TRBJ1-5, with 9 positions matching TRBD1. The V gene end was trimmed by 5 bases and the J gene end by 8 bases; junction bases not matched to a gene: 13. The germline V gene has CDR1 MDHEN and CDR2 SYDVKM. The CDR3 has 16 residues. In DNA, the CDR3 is TGTGCCAGCAGTCCCACAGGGGGCGCATGGGTCAAGCCCCAGCATTTT. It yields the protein CASSPTGGAWVKPQHF.

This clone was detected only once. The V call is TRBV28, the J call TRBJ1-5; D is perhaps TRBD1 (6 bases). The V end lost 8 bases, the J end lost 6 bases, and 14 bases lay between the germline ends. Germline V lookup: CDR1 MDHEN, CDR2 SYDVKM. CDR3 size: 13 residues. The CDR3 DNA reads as TGTGCCAGCGGGAGGGGGGAAGGTCAGCCCCAGCATTTT. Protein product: CASGRGEGQPQHF. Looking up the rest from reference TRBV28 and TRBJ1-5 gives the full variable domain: DVKVTQSSRYLVKRTGEKVFLECVQDMDHENMFWYRQDPGLGLRLIYFSYDVKMKEKGDIPEGYSVSREKKERFSLILESASTNQTSMYLCASGRGEGQPQHFGDGTRLSIL.

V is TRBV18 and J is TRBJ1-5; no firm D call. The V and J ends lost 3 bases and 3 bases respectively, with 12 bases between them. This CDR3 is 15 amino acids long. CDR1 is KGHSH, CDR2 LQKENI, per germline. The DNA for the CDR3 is TGTGCCAGCTCACCCCGACCGACCAACAATCAGCCCCAGCATTTT. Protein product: CASSPRPTNNQPQHF.

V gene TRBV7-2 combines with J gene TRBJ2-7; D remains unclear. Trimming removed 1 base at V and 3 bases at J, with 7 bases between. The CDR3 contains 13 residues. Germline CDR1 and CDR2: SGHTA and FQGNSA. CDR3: CASSLGPVYEQYF. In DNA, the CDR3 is TGTGCCAGCAGCTTAGGCCCGGTCTACGAGCAGTACTTC.

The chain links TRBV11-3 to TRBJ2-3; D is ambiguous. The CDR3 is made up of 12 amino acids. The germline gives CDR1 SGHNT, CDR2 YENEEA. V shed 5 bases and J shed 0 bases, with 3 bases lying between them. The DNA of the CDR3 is TGTGCCAGCAGCGTCAGCACAGATACGCAGTATTTT. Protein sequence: CASSVSTDTQYF. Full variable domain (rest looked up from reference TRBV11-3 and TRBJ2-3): EAGVVQSPRYKIIEKKQPVAFWCNPISGHNTLYWYLQNLGQGPELLIRYENEEAVDDSQLPKDRFSAERLKGVDSTLKIQPAELGDSAVYLCASSVSTDTQYFGPGTRLTVL.

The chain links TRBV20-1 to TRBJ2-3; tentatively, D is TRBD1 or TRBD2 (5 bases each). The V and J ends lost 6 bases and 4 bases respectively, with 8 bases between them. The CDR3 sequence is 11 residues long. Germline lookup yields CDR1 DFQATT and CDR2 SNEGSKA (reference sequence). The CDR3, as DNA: TGCAGTGCCGTGGGGGCAGATACGCAGTATTTT. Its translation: CSAVGADTQYF.

The CDR3 DNA is TGTGCCAGCAGTTACCCCGACAGGAATCAGCCCCAGCATTTT. As protein: CASSYPDRNQPQHF. The genes are TRBV6-6 and TRBJ1-5; TRBD1 is a possible D gene (6 bases). Per the germline V gene, CDR1 is MNHNY and CDR2 is SVGAGI (reference sequence). V dropped 2 bases and J dropped 4 bases, with 9 bases sitting between them. The CDR3 has 14 residues.

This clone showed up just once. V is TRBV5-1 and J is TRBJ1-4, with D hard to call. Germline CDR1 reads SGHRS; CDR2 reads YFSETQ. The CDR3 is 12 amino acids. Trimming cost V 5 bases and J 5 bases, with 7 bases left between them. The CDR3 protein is CASSRQNEKLFF. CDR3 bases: TGCGCCAGCAGTCGCCAGAATGAAAAACTGTTTTTT.

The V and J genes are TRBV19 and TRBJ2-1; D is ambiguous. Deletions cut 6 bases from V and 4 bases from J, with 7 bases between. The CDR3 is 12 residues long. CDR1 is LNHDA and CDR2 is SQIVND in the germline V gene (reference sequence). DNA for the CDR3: TGTGCCAGTAGCCACCTTTACAATGAGCAGTTCTTC. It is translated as CASSHLYNEQFF.

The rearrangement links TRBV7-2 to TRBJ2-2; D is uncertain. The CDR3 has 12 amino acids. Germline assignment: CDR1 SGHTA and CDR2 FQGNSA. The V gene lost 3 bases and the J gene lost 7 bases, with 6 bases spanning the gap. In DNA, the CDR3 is TGTGCCAGCAGCTTTTTCCTCGGGGAGCTGTTTTTT. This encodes CASSFFLGELFF.

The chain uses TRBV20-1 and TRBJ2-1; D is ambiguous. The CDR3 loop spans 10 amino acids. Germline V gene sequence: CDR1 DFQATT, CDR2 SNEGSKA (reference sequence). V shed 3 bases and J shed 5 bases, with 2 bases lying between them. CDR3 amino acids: CSASHNEQFF. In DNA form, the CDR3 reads TGCAGTGCTAGTCACAATGAGCAGTTCTTC.

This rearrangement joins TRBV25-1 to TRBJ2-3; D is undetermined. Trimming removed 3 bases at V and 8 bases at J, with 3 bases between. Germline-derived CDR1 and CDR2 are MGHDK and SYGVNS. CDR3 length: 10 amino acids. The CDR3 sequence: CASSEITQYF. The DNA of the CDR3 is TGTGCCAGCAGTGAGATTACGCAGTATTTT.

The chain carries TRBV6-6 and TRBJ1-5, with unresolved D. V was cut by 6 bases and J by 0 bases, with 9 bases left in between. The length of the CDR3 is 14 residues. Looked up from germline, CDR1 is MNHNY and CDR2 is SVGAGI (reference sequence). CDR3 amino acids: CASRSPYSNQPQHF. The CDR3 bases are TGTGCCAGCAGAAGCCCTTATAGCAATCAGCCCCAGCATTTT.

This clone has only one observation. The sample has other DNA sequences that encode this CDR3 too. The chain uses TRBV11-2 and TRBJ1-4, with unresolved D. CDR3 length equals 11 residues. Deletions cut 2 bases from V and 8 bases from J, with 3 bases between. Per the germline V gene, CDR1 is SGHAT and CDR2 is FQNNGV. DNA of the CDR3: TGTGCCAGCAGCTTATGGGAAAAACTGTTTTTT. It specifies CASSLWEKLFF. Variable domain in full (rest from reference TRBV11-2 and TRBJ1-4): EAGVAQSPRYKIIEKRQSVAFWCNPISGHATLYWYQQILGQGPKLLIQFQNNGVVDDSQLPKDRFSAERLKGVDSTLKIQPAKLEDSAVYLCASSLWEKLFFGSGTQLSVL.

The CDR3 loop reads CAISSYNEQFF. The CDR3 bases are TGTGCCATTTCCTCCTACAATGAGCAGTTCTTC. The V call is TRBV27, the J call TRBJ2-1; D not resolved. Germline V gene data show CDR1 as MNHEY and CDR2 as SMNVEV (reference sequence). Trimming stripped 10 bases from V and 0 bases from J, with 4 bases between. The CDR3 sequence is 11 residues long.

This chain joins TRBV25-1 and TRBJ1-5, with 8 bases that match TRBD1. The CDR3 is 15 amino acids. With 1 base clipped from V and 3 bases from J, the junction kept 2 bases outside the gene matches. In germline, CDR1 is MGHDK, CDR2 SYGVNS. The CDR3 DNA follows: TGTGCCAGCAGTGAATTGGACAGGGACAATCAGCCCCAGCATTTT. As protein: CASSELDRDNQPQHF.

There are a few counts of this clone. DNA for the CDR3: TGTGCCAGCAGACACGACCTGAACACTGAAGCTTTCTTT. The encoded protein is CASRHDLNTEAFF. The genes are TRBV7-3 and TRBJ1-1; no definite D call. V was trimmed by 6 bases and J by 0 bases, leaving 8 bases between them. CDR1 SGHTA and CDR2 FQGTGA come from the germline V gene. The CDR3 has 13 amino acids.

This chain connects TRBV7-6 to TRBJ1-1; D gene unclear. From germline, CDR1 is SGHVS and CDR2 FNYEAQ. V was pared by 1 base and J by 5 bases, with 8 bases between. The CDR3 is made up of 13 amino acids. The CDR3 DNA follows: TGTGCCAGCAGCTTAGGAGGAGGGACTGAAGCTTTCTTT. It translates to CASSLGGGTEAFF.

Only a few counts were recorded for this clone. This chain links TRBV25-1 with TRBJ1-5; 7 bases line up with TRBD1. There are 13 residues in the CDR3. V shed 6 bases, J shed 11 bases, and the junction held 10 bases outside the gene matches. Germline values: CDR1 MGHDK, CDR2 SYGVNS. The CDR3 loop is CASRGDSQGAQHF. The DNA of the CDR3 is TGTGCCAGCAGAGGGGACAGCCAAGGGGCCCAGCATTTT.

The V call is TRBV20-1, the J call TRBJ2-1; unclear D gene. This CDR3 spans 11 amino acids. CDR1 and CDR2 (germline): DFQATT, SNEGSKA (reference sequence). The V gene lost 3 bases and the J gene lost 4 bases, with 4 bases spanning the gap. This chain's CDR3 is CSARGYNEQFF. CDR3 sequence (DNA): TGCAGTGCTAGGGGATACAATGAGCAGTTCTTC.

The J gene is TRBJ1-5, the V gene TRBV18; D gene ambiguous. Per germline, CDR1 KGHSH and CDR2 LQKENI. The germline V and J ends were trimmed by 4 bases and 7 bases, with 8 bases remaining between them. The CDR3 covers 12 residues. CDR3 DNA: TGTGCCAGCTCACGAGTGGGCCAGCCCCAGCATTTT. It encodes CASSRVGQPQHF.

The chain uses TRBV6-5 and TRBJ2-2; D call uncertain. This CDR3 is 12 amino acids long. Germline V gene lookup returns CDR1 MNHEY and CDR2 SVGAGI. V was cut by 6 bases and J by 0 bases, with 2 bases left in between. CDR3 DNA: TGTGCCAGCAGGTCGAACACCGGGGAGCTGTTTTTT. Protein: CASRSNTGELFF.

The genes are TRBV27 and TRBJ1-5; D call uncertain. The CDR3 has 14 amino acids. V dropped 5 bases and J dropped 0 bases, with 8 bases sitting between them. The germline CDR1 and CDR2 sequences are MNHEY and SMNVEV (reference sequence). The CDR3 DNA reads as TGTGCCAGCAGTCAACTTAATAGCAATCAGCCCCAGCATTTT. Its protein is CASSQLNSNQPQHF.

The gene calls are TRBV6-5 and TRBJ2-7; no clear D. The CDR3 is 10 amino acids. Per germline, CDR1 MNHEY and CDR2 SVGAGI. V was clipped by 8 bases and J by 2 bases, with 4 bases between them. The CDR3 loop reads CASGAYEQYF. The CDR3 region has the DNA TGTGCCAGCGGGGCCTACGAGCAGTACTTC.

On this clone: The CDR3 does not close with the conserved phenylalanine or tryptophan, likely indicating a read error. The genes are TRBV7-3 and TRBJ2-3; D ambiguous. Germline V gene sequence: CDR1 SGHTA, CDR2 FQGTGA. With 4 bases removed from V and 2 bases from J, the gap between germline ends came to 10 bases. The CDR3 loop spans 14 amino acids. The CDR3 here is CASSSSIPTDTQYL. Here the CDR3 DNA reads TGTGCCAGCAGCTCCTCTATTCCCACAGATACGCAGTATCTT.

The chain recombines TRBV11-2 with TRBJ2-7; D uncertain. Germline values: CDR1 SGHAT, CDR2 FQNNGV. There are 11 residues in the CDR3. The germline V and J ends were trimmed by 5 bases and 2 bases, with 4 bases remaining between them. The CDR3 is CASSRPYEQYF. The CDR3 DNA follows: TGTGCCAGCAGCCGTCCCTACGAGCAGTACTTC.

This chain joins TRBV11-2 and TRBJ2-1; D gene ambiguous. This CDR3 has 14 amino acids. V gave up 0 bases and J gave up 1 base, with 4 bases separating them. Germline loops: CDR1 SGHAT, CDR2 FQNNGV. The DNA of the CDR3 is TGTGCCAGCAGCTTAGATCCTTCCTACAATGAGCAGTTCTTC. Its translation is CASSLDPSYNEQFF.